What follows are 3 T cell receptor beta chains derived from one specimen sequenced in a study of blood T cells in healthy people across ages. Primed by a sample-barcoded 5' primer and a J-beta primer mix, a second PCR proceeded for roughly 7 to 11 cycles. TCRdb fed the 5' RACE reads into MiXCR, producing one record per CDR3 protein. The table records over 500,000 distinct CDR3 sequences, roughly half of them present only once. Sequencing used blood. These receptors were obtained from a woman of 80 years or more in good health.

The count of this clonotype is one. This sequence joins TRBV29-1 and TRBJ1-2; D gene ambiguous. The CDR3 runs 12 residues. Germline V gene data show CDR1 as SQVTM and CDR2 as ANQGSEA. The ends were cut back, 6 bases at V and 4 bases at J, with 12 bases in the middle. The CDR3 DNA reads as TGCAGCGTCCCCGGACGGTCCTATGGCTACACCTTC. This gives the protein CSVPGRSYGYTF.

This chain uses TRBV20-1 with TRBJ2-5; 8 bases line up with TRBD2. This CDR3 spans 13 amino acids. The germline V gene has CDR1 DFQATT and CDR2 SNEGSKA (reference sequence). Unmatched junction bases numbered 5, after V lost 3 bases and J lost 5 bases. The CDR3, as DNA: TGCAGTGCTAGCCATCCGGGGGGGGAGACCCAGTACTTC. Its translation: CSASHPGGETQYF.

The V gene is TRBV6-5, the J gene TRBJ1-2, with a weak D call TRBD1 (5 bases). V was clipped by 2 bases and J by 4 bases, with 11 bases between them. The germline V gene encodes CDR1 MNHEY and CDR2 SVGAGI. The CDR3 has 14 residues. The CDR3 loop is CASSYAKGLYGYTF. The CDR3 region has the DNA TGTGCCAGCAGTTACGCGAAGGGGCTCTATGGCTACACCTTC.